These 5 T cell receptor beta chains originate from one sample sequenced in a study of PD-L1 blockade in urothelial cancer. Using immunoSEQ multiplex PCR, the repertoire was profiled, and TCRdb retains in-frame clones only, with some absent. This sample has roughly 77,000 clones, with around 83% found just once. Time point indicated: pretreatment peripheral blood. The specimen comprised PBMCs, sampled around atezolizumab (anti-PD-L1) treatment. The receptors were sampled from a woman aged 70-85 years with urothelial cancer.

The CDR3 DNA reads as TGTGCCTGGAGTGGGGCAGGGAACACTGAAGCTTTCTTT. This sequence encodes CAWSGAGNTEAFF. The genes are TRBV30 and TRBJ1-1; D uncertain. The V gene lost 1 base and the J gene lost 1 base, with 7 bases spanning the gap. The CDR3 extends over 13 amino acids. Germline V gives CDR1 GTSNPN, CDR2 SVGIG (reference sequence). The variable domain in full, with the rest retrieved from reference TRBV30 and TRBJ1-1, is SQTIHQWPATLVQPVGSPLSLECTVEGTSNPNLYWYRQAAGRGLQLLFYSVGIGQISSEVPQNLSASRPQDRQFILSSKKLLLSDSGFYLCAWSGAGNTEAFFGQGTRLTVV.

CDR3 DNA: TGTGCCAGCACGGCGGGGTTGGAGAATTCACCCCTCCACTTT. Protein sequence: CASTAGLENSPLHF. The V and J genes are TRBV6-5 and TRBJ1-6; D unresolved. Germline CDR1 and CDR2: MNHEY and SVGAGI. There are 14 residues in the CDR3. V lost 7 bases and J lost 7, with 14 bases in between.

This chain uses TRBV2 with TRBJ2-7, with TRBD2 as a possible D gene (6 bases). V was trimmed by 9 bases and J by 4 bases, leaving 16 bases between them. CDR3 length: 13 amino acids. The germline gives CDR1 SNHLY, CDR2 FYNNEI. The CDR3 reads CARGGSGPYEQYF. The CDR3 nucleotides are TGTGCCAGAGGAGGGTCAGGGCCATACGAGCAGTACTTC.

The chain uses TRBV18 and TRBJ2-3, with D hard to call. V dropped 2 bases and J dropped 0 bases, with 12 bases sitting between them. This CDR3 is 16 amino acids long. Germline-derived CDR1 and CDR2 are KGHSH and LQKENI. CDR3 in amino acids: CASSPLSLVSTDTQYF. DNA for the CDR3: TGTGCCAGCTCACCATTAAGCCTTGTTAGCACAGATACGCAGTATTTT.

J is TRBJ1-5 and V is TRBV19, with D hard to call. Trimming pared 4 bases from V and 3 bases from J, leaving 7 bases between. Germline V gives CDR1 LNHDA, CDR2 SQIVND (reference sequence). The CDR3 spans 13 residues. CDR3 residues: CASSTQTNQPQHF. The CDR3 bases are TGTGCCAGTAGTACACAAACCAATCAGCCCCAGCATTTT.